The following is a T cell receptor (beta chain) sequence with its context. This entry belongs to a study of cytomegalovirus exposure and HLA in healthy donors. Germline CDR1 MGHDK, CDR2 SYGVNS. Trimming removed 8 bases at V and 6 bases at J, with 11 bases between. There are 12 residues in the CDR3. PCR involved 60 Vbeta and 13 Jbeta primers. Data came from immunoSEQ multiplex PCR; TCRdb stores just in-frame clones and leaves some out. The data hold 160,000 or so clones, with 79% observed a single time. Sample: PBMCs. The chain couples TRBV25-1 to TRBJ2-1, with TRBD2 as a possible D gene (5 bases). This sequence was found in a man aged 40-50 years in good health and CMV-seronegative. This CDR3 reads CASGSDSNEQFF. In DNA form, the CDR3 reads TGTGCCAGCGGGAGTGATAGCAATGAGCAGTTCTTC. Complete variable domain (other parts from reference TRBV25-1 and TRBJ2-1): EADIYQTPRYLVIGTGKKITLECSQTMGHDKMYWYQQDPGMELHLIHYSYGVNSTEKGDLSSESTVSRIRTEHFPLTLESARPSHTSQYLCASGSDSNEQFFGPGTRLTVL.